The clone carrying this T cell receptor beta chain occurred a few times. Its antigen is currently unknown. The data belong to a study of T cell repertoires in cytomegalovirus infection. Each CDR3 protein gets one entry after TCRdb re-called the reads with MiXCR. The table has 300,000 to 400,000 distinct CDR3 sequences, 25% to 35% seen once. CDR1 and CDR2 from the germline V gene are MNHEY and SMNVEV (reference sequence). Trimming pared 4 bases from V and 4 bases from J, leaving 19 bases between. There are 16 residues in the CDR3. The chain links TRBV27 to TRBJ2-5; D may match TRBD1 or TRBD2 (5 bases each). The TCR sequence derives from a human donor in good health (CMV status not recorded). Some clones in this sample may be carry-over from other donors' samples. Material: cultured PBMCs, obtained from culture after CMV antigen stimulation. This CDR3 is CASSSSSQGVRETQYF. The CDR3 nucleotides are TGTGCCAGCAGTTCCTCTAGCCAGGGAGTAAGAGAGACCCAGTACTTC.